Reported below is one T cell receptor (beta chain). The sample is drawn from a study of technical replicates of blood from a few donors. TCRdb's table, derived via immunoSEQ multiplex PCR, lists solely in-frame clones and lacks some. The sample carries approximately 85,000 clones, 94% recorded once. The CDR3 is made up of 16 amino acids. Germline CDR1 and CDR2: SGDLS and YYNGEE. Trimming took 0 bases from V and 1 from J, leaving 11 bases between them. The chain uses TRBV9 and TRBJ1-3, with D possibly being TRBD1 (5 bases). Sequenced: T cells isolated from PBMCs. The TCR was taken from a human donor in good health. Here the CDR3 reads CASSVAGRGSGNTIYF. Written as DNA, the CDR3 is TGTGCCAGCAGCGTAGCGGGACGGGGGTCTGGAAACACCATATATTTT.